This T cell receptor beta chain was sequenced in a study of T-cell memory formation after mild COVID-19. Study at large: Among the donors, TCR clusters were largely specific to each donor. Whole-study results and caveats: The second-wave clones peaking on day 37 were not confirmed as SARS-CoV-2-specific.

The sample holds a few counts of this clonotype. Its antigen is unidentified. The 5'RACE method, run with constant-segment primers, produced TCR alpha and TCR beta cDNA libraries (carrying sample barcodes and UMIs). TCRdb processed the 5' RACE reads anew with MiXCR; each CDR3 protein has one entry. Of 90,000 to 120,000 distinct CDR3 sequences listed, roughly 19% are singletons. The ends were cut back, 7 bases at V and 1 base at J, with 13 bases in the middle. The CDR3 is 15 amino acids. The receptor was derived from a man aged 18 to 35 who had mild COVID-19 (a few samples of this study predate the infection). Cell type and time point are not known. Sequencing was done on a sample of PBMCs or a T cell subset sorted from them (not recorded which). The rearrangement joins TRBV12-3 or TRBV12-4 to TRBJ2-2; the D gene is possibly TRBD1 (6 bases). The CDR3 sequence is CASTIWDMNTGELFF. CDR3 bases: TGTGCCAGCACCATCTGGGACATGAACACCGGGGAGCTGTTTTTT.